This T cell receptor beta chain was retrieved from a study of shared clonotypes between healthy human individuals. About the research overall: The study enrolled two women and a few men aged 18 to 49.

Clones were read by immunoSEQ multiplex PCR, and TCRdb kept only the in-frame ones, dropping some. The sample includes approximately 2.3 million clones, over 90% of them seen just once. Notes on this clone: Its target is not known.

V lost 0 bases and J 4 bases, leaving 10 bases between the germline ends. Germline assignment: CDR1 MNHEY and CDR2 SVGAGI. The CDR3 runs to 14 residues. Study-level points and caveats: Sequencing depth was predicted to influence how clonotypes are shared among donors.

The source of this sequence is a man younger than 35 in good health. Some clones in this sample may be carry-over from other donors' samples. The chain couples TRBV6-5 to TRBJ2-7; D is uncertain. Sequencing was performed on naive CD4+ T cells from PBMCs. The sample's subset: CD45RA+ positively selected. CDR3 DNA: TGTGCCAGCAGTTACTCAAGGCCTCCATACGAGCAGTACTTC. Protein product: CASSYSRPPYEQYF.